This TCR beta chain was documented in a study of human T cells and chemical hapten exposure. Library preparation tagged each individual cDNA molecule with a unique molecular identifier. TCRdb ran MiXCR on the RACE reads and lists one entry per CDR3 protein. The sample yields more than 70,000 distinct CDR3 sequences, about 8.6% seen once. This CDR3 comprises 16 residues. Germline V lookup: CDR1 SGHAT, CDR2 FQDESV (reference sequence). V dropped 2 bases and J dropped 0 bases, with 8 bases sitting between them. Time point of the sample: healthy volunteer bleed at 2 weeks. Sequencing started from total RNA isolated from unfractionated whole blood.

The clonotype comes from a female donor in good health. Some clones in this sample may be carry-over from other donors' samples. Sequenced input: whole blood. J is TRBJ1-6 and V is TRBV11-1; D is ambiguous. This chain's CDR3 is CASSLSRSSYNSPLHF. The CDR3 DNA is TGTGCCAGCAGCTTAAGTCGGAGCTCCTATAATTCACCCCTCCACTTT.